What follows are 7 T cell receptor beta chains derived from one specimen sequenced in a study of brain T cells in children with intractable seizures. Clones were sequenced by immunoSEQ multiplex PCR, and TCRdb holds only the in-frame ones, with some missing. The sample carries approximately 60,000 clones, 95% to 97% recorded once. The sequences come from peripheral blood, collected at surgery. The receptors derive from a boy in the first two years of life with focal cortical dysplasia and intractable seizures.

The V call is TRBV4-2, the J call TRBJ1-1; D not resolved. Per the germline V gene, CDR1 is LGHNA and CDR2 is YNFKEQ. V was trimmed by 2 bases and J by 2 bases, leaving 12 bases between them. The CDR3 loop spans 15 amino acids. The CDR3 DNA reads as TGTGCCAGCAGCCAACCGACATCCGGTAACACTGAAGCTTTCTTT. Translating gives CASSQPTSGNTEAFF.

V usage is TRBV11-3 and J usage is TRBJ2-7; 7 bases match TRBD1. The junction had 8 bases not matched to a gene; V was cut back by 5 bases and J by 1 base. The CDR3 totals 15 residues. Germline CDR1 and CDR2: SGHNT and YENEEA. CDR3 DNA: TGTGCCAGCAGCGTCGGGACAGAAGCTTCCTACGAGCAGTACTTC. Residues: CASSVGTEASYEQYF. The full variable domain, rest sourced from reference TRBV11-3 and TRBJ2-7, is EAGVVQSPRYKIIEKKQPVAFWCNPISGHNTLYWYLQNLGQGPELLIRYENEEAVDDSQLPKDRFSAERLKGVDSTLKIQPAELGDSAVYLCASSVGTEASYEQYFGPGTRLTVT.

This clone was seen a single time. The rearrangement uses TRBV19 and TRBJ1-1; 7 nucleotides agree with TRBD1. Unmatched junction bases numbered 7, after V lost 4 bases and J lost 5 bases. The V gene's germline CDR1 is LNHDA and CDR2 SQIVND (reference sequence). This CDR3 comprises 14 residues. The CDR3 region has the DNA TGTGCCAGTAGTAGCCAGGGGGGACGGACTGAAGCTTTCTTT. Encoded protein: CASSSQGGRTEAFF.

The chain employs TRBV11-3 and TRBJ2-1; maybe TRBD2 (7 bases). The V end was cut by 5 bases, the J end by 9 bases, with 17 bases between. The germline CDR1 and CDR2 sequences are SGHNT and YENEEA. The CDR3 has 14 residues. The CDR3 reads CASSKEGGGPEQFF. In DNA form, the CDR3 reads TGTGCCAGCAGCAAAGAGGGGGGAGGGCCTGAGCAGTTCTTC.

This rearrangement joins TRBV28 to TRBJ2-5; the D gene could be TRBD1 or TRBD2 (6 bases each). Trimming stripped 5 bases from V and 5 bases from J, with 15 bases between. The CDR3 covers 14 residues. CDR1 and CDR2 (germline): MDHEN, SYDVKM. The CDR3 reads CASSVMGGEETQYF. The CDR3 region has the DNA TGTGCCAGCAGTGTTATGGGGGGCGAGGAGACCCAGTACTTC.

The gene calls are TRBV19 and TRBJ2-3; D might be TRBD1 or TRBD2, each matching 6 bases. CDR1 and CDR2 from the germline V gene are LNHDA and SQIVND (reference sequence). V shed 5 bases and J shed 1 base, with 7 bases lying between them. This CDR3 is built from 13 residues. This CDR3 is CASSGGRTDTQYF. Written as DNA, the CDR3 is TGTGCCAGTAGTGGGGGGCGCACAGATACGCAGTATTTT.

V and J are TRBV5-1 and TRBJ2-1; TRBD2 matches at 7 bases. Germline CDR1 reads SGHRS; CDR2 reads YFSETQ. CDR3 length: 14 residues. The V segment lost 0 bases and the J segment 6 bases; nucleotides outside the gene matches: 3. CDR3 protein: CASSLVGTTNEQFF. DNA for the CDR3: TGCGCCAGCAGCTTGGTTGGGACTACCAATGAGCAGTTCTTC.